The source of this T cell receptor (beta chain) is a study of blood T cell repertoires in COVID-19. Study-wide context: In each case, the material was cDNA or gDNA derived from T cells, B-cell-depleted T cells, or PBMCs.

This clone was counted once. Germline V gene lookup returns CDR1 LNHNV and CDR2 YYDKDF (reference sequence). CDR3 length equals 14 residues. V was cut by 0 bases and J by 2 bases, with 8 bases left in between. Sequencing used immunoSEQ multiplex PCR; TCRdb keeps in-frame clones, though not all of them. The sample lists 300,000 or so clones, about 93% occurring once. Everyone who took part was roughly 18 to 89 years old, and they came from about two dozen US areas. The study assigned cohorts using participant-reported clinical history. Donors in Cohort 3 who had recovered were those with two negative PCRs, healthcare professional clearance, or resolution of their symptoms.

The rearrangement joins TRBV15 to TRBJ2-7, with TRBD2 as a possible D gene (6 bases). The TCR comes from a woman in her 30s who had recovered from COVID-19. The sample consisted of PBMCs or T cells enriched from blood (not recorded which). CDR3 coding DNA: TGTGCCACCAGCAGAGAACTAGCCCCCTACGAGCAGTACTTC. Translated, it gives CATSRELAPYEQYF.